The 22 T cell receptor beta chains given below trace back to one sample, sequenced in a study of blood T cells in healthy people across ages. A sample-barcoded 5' primer and a J-beta primer mix were used in a second PCR of about 7 to 12 cycles. TCRdb re-called the 5' RACE reads through MiXCR, storing one row per CDR3 protein. The sample holds over 600,000 distinct CDR3 sequences; about 46% are singletons and the top ten take about a sixth. The material sequenced was blood. The receptors originated from a man older than 75 in good health.

This clonotype was seen a few times. V and J are TRBV4-2 and TRBJ2-1, with D tentatively TRBD1 (6 bases). Trimming stripped 0 bases from V and 4 bases from J, with 13 bases between. Germline V gene data show CDR1 as LGHNA and CDR2 as YNFKEQ. CDR3 length equals 16 residues. The CDR3 region is CASSQDGGQVYNEQFF. CDR3 in DNA: TGTGCCAGCAGCCAAGATGGGGGCCAGGTGTACAATGAGCAGTTCTTC.

The chain carries TRBV12-3 or TRBV12-4 and TRBJ2-5, with D possibly called TRBD1 or TRBD2 (5 bases each). CDR3 length equals 13 residues. Trimming took 6 bases from V and 3 from J, leaving 11 bases between them. The DNA for the CDR3 is TGTGCCAGCAGCCCCGGGACCAAAGAGACCCAGTACTTC. Its translation is CASSPGTKETQYF.

There are a few counts of this clonotype. This chain connects TRBV9 to TRBJ2-5; 7 nucleotides match TRBD1. The CDR3 is 13 amino acids. The trim removed 0 bases at V and 11 bases at J, leaving 7 bases unmatched. CDR1 is SGDLS, CDR2 YYNGEE, per germline. The CDR3, as DNA: TGTGCCAGCAGCGTAGAGGGAGTGGGACAGCAGTACTTC. It is translated as CASSVEGVGQQYF. Drawing the rest from reference TRBV9 and TRBJ2-5, the complete variable domain is DSGVTQTPKHLITATGQRVTLRCSPRSGDLSVYWYQQSLDQGLQFLIQYYNGEERAKGNILERFSAQQFPDLHSELNLSSLELGDSALYFCASSVEGVGQQYFGPGTRLLVL.

The V and J genes are TRBV28 and TRBJ2-1, with D perhaps given as TRBD1 or TRBD2 (5 bases each). Between the trimmed V and J ends, which lost 5 bases and 3 bases, there was a span of 14 bases. CDR3 length: 15 amino acids. Germline V gives CDR1 MDHEN, CDR2 SYDVKM. CDR3 sequence (DNA): TGTGCCAGCAGTGGACCGGGACCCATCTACAATGAGCAGTTCTTC. Its translation is CASSGPGPIYNEQFF.

The chain uses TRBV25-1 and TRBJ2-6; no clear D gene. Deletions cut 7 bases from V and 4 bases from J, with 5 bases between. Germline lookup yields CDR1 MGHDK and CDR2 SYGVNS. The CDR3 totals 12 residues. The CDR3 DNA sequence: TGTGCCAGCACTAGGGGGGCCAACGTCCTGACTTTC. Translation gives CASTRGANVLTF.

This chain joins TRBV27 and TRBJ2-1; 7 bases are shared with TRBD2. V trimming: 2 bases; J trimming: 6 bases; junction bases outside the gene matches: 13. The CDR3 length is 17 residues. Germline values: CDR1 MNHEY, CDR2 SMNVEV (reference sequence). CDR3 in DNA: TGTGCCAGCAGTTTAGGGTCTCTCGGGGGGATCCCCAATGAGCAGTTCTTC. This encodes CASSLGSLGGIPNEQFF.

This clonotype was found many times. Since a much larger clone is just one base distant, this may be a read error. This rearrangement joins TRBV7-2 to TRBJ2-3; TRBD2 might be the D (6 bases). V gave up 5 bases and J gave up 2 bases, with 11 bases separating them. The CDR3 is 14 residues long. The germline gives CDR1 SGHTA, CDR2 FQGNSA. CDR3 nucleotides: TGTGCCAGCAGCGTAATAGCGGCCACAGATACGCAGTATTTT. Amino acids: CASSVIAATDTQYF.

Only a few counts were recorded for this clonotype. In DNA form, the CDR3 reads TGTGCCAGCAGTCCCCCAGGACCGGGGGAGACCCAGTACTTC. It is translated as CASSPPGPGETQYF. The chain has TRBV12-3 or TRBV12-4 and TRBJ2-5; D perhaps matches TRBD2 (5 bases). The ends were cut back, 5 bases at V and 5 bases at J, with 15 bases in the middle. The CDR3 is 14 residues long.

This clonotype has ten or more counts. The chain joins TRBV29-1 to TRBJ2-7; TRBD2 agrees at 13 bases. Germline V gives CDR1 SQVTM, CDR2 ANQGSEA. The CDR3 is 17 residues long. V was pared by 1 base and J by 1 base, with 7 bases of the junction left unmatched. CDR3 nucleotide sequence: TGCAGCGTTGAAGGACCGACTAGCGGGAGGTTATCCTACGAGCAGTACTTC. This sequence encodes CSVEGPTSGRLSYEQYF.

The gene calls are TRBV7-2 and TRBJ1-4; D may be TRBD1 (5 bases). This CDR3 is built from 16 residues. V was trimmed by 1 base and J by 7 bases, leaving 16 bases between them. Germline assignment: CDR1 SGHTA and CDR2 FQGNSA. The CDR3 protein is CASSLVGGGTLEKLFF. CDR3 sequence (DNA): TGTGCCAGCAGCTTAGTGGGAGGAGGGACCCTTGAAAAACTGTTTTTT.

This clonotype was found once. The chain couples TRBV7-8 to TRBJ2-2; the D gene is possibly TRBD1 (6 bases). The CDR3 runs to 15 residues. The germline gives CDR1 SGHVS, CDR2 FQNEAQ. Between the trimmed V and J ends, which lost 5 bases and 3 bases, there was a span of 13 bases. CDR3 protein: CASSLQGIDTGELFF. The CDR3 nucleotides are TGTGCCAGCAGCCTTCAGGGGATCGACACCGGGGAGCTGTTTTTT.

The V and J genes are TRBV5-1 and TRBJ2-7; 7 bases fit TRBD1. The end of the DNA aligns better with TRBJ2-5, so the J call may be wrong. Germline assignment: CDR1 SGHRS and CDR2 YFSETQ. This CDR3 has 15 amino acids. CDR3 sequence reads: CASSRNTGDWETQYF. The CDR3, as DNA: TGCGCCAGCAGCAGGAATACAGGGGATTGGGAGACCCAGTACTTC.

In the case of this clonotype: A much larger clone differs from this one at a single base, so this may be a read error. The chain employs TRBV2 and TRBJ2-7; no clear D. Germline-derived CDR1 and CDR2 are SNHLY and FYNNEI. Trimming shortened V by 8 bases and J by 2 bases, and 16 bases separated the two germline ends. The CDR3 extends over 14 amino acids. The DNA of the CDR3 is TGTGCCAGCTGTGCAGAGGCCTACACCTACGAGCAGTACTTC. This encodes CASCAEAYTYEQYF.

The chain joins TRBV9 to TRBJ1-1; D ambiguous. The CDR3 has 14 residues. V shed 4 bases and J shed 0 bases, with 10 bases lying between them. Germline V lookup: CDR1 SGDLS, CDR2 YYNGEE. The CDR3 nucleotides read TGTGCCAGCAGCTCCCGGGGTGTGAACACTGAAGCTTTCTTT. Encoded protein: CASSSRGVNTEAFF.

The J gene is TRBJ2-7, the V gene TRBV7-2; D is unclear. Germline V gene data show CDR1 as SGHTA and CDR2 as FQGNSA. The CDR3 has 13 amino acids. With 4 bases removed from V and 3 bases from J, the gap between germline ends came to 10 bases. The CDR3 reads CASSSRRLYEQYF. The CDR3 DNA reads TGTGCCAGCAGCTCCCGTCGTCTCTACGAGCAGTACTTC.

J is TRBJ2-3 and V is TRBV7-3, with 7 bases matching TRBD2. V shed 2 bases, J shed 5 bases, and the junction held 7 bases outside the gene matches. Germline-derived CDR1 and CDR2 are SGHTA and FQGTGA. This CDR3 is 15 amino acids long. DNA of the CDR3: TGTGCCAGCAGCTTAGGGAGGGGAGCTGTAGATACGCAGTATTTT. This gives the protein CASSLGRGAVDTQYF.

This clonotype was found a few times. CDR3 protein: CASSLKLELSYEQYF. The DNA for the CDR3 is TGTGCCAGCAGTTTAAAACTGGAGCTATCCTACGAGCAGTACTTC. V usage is TRBV27 and J usage is TRBJ2-7; no definite D call. From germline, CDR1 is MNHEY and CDR2 SMNVEV (reference sequence). This CDR3 is built from 15 residues. Trimming pared 2 bases from V and 1 base from J, leaving 12 bases between.

This clonotype turned up a few times. The genes are TRBV30 and TRBJ2-7; D is uncertain. V lost 1 base and J lost 3, with 4 bases in between. Germline V gene data show CDR1 as GTSNPN and CDR2 as SVGIG (reference sequence). The CDR3 contains 11 residues. Here the CDR3 reads CAWSENYEQYF. The CDR3 DNA reads as TGTGCCTGGAGTGAGAACTACGAGCAGTACTTC.

This clonotype was found many times. The V and J genes are TRBV18 and TRBJ2-1; 11 bases line up with TRBD2. This CDR3 is built from 16 residues. V shed 5 bases and J 2 bases; nucleotides not matched to a gene: 5. Germline values: CDR1 KGHSH, CDR2 LQKENI. The chain's CDR3 is CASSIKTSGTYNEQFF. The CDR3 nucleotides are TGTGCCAGCTCAATTAAGACTAGCGGGACCTACAATGAGCAGTTCTTC.

The chain links TRBV2 to TRBJ1-1; maybe TRBD1 (5 bases). V lost 7 bases and J lost 3, with 18 bases in between. Germline-derived CDR1 and CDR2 are SNHLY and FYNNEI. This CDR3 has 15 amino acids. The CDR3 loop reads CASTPSRGGDTEAFF. The CDR3 nucleotides read TGTGCCAGCACCCCCTCCCGTGGGGGAGACACTGAAGCTTTCTTT.

In this sample, this clonotype turned up a few times. The rearrangement links TRBV7-2 to TRBJ2-7, with D possibly being TRBD2 (6 bases). The germline V gene encodes CDR1 SGHTA and CDR2 FQGNSA. V lost 8 bases and J lost 3, with 20 bases in between. CDR3 length: 15 residues. CDR3 in DNA: TGTGCCAGCGTACTAGCTCTCTCGCCGGGCTACGAGCAGTACTTC. This codes for CASVLALSPGYEQYF.

The chain carries TRBV20-1 and TRBJ2-3; TRBD1 might be the D (6 bases). V lost 4 bases and J lost 6, with 17 bases in between. CDR3 length equals 14 residues. CDR1 is DFQATT, CDR2 SNEGSKA, per germline (reference sequence). CDR3 in DNA: TGCAGTGCTACTTCAGGGGAACCGGGGGATACGCAGTATTTT. Protein sequence: CSATSGEPGDTQYF.